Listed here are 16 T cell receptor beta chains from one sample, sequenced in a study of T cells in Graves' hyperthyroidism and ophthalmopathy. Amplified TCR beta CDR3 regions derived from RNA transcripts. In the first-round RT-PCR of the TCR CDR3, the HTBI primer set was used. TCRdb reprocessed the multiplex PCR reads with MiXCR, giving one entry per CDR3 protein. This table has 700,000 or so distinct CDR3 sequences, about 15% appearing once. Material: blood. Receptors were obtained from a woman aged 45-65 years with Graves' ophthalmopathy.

CDR3: CASSTQGQSSYNEQFF. CDR3 DNA: TGTGCCAGCAGCACCCAGGGACAGAGCTCCTACAATGAGCAGTTCTTC. The chain has TRBV5-4 and TRBJ2-1; 7 nucleotides agree with TRBD1. V was pared by 4 bases and J by 0 bases, with 7 bases of the junction left unmatched. Germline V lookup: CDR1 SGHNT, CDR2 YYREEE (reference sequence). This CDR3 has 16 residues. The entire variable domain, with the rest obtained from reference TRBV5-4 and TRBJ2-1, is as follows: ETGVTQSPTHLIKTRGQQVTLRCSSQSGHNTVSWYQQALGQGPQFIFQYYREEENGRGNFPPRFSGLQFPNYSSELNVNALELDDSALYLCASSTQGQSSYNEQFFGPGTRLTVL.

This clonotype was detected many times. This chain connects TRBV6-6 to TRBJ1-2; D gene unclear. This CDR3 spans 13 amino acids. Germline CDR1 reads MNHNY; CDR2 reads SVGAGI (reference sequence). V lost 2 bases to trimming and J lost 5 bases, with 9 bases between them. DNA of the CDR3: TGTGCCAGCAGTTACCGTGGGGAATATGGCTACACCTTC. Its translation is CASSYRGEYGYTF.

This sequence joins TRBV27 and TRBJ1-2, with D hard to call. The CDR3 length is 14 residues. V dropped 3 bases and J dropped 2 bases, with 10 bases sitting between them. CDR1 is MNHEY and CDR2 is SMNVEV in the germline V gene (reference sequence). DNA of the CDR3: TGTGCCAGCAGTTTGGGTATGGGGAACTATGGCTACACCTTC. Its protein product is CASSLGMGNYGYTF.

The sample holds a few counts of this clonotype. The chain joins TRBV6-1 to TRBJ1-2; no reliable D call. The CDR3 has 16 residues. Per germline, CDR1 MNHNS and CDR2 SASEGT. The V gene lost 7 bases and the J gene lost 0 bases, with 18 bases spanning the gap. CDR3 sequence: CASNQNADGSNYGYTF. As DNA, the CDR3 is TGTGCCAGCAATCAGAACGCGGACGGATCTAACTATGGCTACACCTTC.

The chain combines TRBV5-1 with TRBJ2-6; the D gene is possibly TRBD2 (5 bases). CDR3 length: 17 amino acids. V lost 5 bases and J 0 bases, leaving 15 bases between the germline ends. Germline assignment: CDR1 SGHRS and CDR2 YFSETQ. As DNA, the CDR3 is TGCGCCAGCAGTCAGCGGAGCCAGAGCTCTGGGGCCAACGTCCTGACTTTC. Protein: CASSQRSQSSGANVLTF.

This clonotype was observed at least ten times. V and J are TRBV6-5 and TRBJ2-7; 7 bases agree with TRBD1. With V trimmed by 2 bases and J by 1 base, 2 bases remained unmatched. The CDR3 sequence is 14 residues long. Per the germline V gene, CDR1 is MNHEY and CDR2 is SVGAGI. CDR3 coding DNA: TGTGCCAGCAGTTACGCGACAGGGTCCTACGAGCAGTACTTC. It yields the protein CASSYATGSYEQYF.

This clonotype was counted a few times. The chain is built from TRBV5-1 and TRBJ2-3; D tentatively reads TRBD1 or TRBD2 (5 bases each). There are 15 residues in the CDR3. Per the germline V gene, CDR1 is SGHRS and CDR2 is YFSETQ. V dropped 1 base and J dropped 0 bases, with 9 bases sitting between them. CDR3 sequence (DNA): TGCGCCAGCAGCTTGTACGGGGCTAGCACAGATACGCAGTATTTT. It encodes CASSLYGASTDTQYF.

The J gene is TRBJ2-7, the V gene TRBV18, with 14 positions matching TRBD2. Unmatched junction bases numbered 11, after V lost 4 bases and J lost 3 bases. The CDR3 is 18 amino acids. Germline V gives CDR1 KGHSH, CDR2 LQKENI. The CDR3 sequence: CASSLYRTSGRLNYEQYF. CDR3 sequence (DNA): TGTGCCAGCTCACTCTACAGGACTAGCGGGAGGTTAAACTACGAGCAGTACTTC.

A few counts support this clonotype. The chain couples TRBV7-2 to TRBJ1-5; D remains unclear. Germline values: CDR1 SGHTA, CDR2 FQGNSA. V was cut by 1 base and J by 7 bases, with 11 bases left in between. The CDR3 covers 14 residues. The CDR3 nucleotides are TGTGCCAGCAGCTTAGGGCCGTCGGGGCAGCCCCAGCATTTT. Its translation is CASSLGPSGQPQHF.

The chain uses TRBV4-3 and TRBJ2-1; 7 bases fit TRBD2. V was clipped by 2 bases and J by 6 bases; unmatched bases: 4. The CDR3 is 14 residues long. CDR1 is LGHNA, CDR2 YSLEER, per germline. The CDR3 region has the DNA TGCGCCAGCAGCCAAAGGGAGGGTCTCAATGAGCAGTTCTTC. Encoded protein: CASSQREGLNEQFF.

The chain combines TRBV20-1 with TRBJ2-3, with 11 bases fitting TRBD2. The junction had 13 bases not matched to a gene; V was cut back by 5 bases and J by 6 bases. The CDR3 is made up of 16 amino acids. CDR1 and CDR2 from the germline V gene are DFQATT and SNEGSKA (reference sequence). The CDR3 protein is CSARPLSGRAGDTQYF. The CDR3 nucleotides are TGCAGTGCTCGCCCCCTTAGCGGGAGGGCAGGGGATACGCAGTATTTT.

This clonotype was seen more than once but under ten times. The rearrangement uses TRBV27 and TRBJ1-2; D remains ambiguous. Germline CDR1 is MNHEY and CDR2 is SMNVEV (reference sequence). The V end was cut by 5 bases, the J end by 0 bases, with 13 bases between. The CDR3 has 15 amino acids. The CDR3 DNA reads TGTGCCAGCAGTATCCGGTGGCCAGCTAACTATGGCTACACCTTC. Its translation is CASSIRWPANYGYTF.

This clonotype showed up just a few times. The CDR3 nucleotides read TGTGCCAGCAGTGAAGAGGCCGTTAATGAAAAACTGTTTTTT. Encoded protein: CASSEEAVNEKLFF. The chain couples TRBV6-1 to TRBJ1-4; no clear D gene. Germline CDR1 MNHNS, CDR2 SASEGT. The CDR3 length is 14 residues. The germline V and J ends were trimmed by 1 base and 4 bases, with 7 bases remaining between them.

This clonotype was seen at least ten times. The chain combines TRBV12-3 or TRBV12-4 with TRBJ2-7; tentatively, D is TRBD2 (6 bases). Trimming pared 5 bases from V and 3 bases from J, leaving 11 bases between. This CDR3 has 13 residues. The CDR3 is CASSKGLLYEQYF. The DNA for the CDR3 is TGTGCCAGCAGTAAGGGACTTCTCTACGAGCAGTACTTC.

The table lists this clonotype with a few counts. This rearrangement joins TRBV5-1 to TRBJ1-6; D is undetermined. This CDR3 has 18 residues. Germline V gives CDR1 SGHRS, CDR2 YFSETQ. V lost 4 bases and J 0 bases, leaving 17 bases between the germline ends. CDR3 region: CASSPGLTGSSYNSPLHF. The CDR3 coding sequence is TGCGCCAGCAGCCCCGGTCTGACTGGGAGCTCCTATAATTCACCCCTCCACTTT.

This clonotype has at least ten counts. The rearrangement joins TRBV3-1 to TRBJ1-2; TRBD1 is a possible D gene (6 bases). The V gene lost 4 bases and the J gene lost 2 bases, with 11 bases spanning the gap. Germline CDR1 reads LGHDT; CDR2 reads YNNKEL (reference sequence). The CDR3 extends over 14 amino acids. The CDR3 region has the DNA TGTGCCAGCAGCCTGGACAGCAAAAACTATGGCTACACCTTC. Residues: CASSLDSKNYGYTF. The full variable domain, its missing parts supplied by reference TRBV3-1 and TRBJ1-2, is DTAVSQTPKYLVTQMGNDKSIKCEQNLGHDTMYWYKQDSKKFLKIMFSYNNKELIINETVPNRFSPKSPDKAHLNLHINSLELGDSAVYFCASSLDSKNYGYTFGSGTRLTVV.